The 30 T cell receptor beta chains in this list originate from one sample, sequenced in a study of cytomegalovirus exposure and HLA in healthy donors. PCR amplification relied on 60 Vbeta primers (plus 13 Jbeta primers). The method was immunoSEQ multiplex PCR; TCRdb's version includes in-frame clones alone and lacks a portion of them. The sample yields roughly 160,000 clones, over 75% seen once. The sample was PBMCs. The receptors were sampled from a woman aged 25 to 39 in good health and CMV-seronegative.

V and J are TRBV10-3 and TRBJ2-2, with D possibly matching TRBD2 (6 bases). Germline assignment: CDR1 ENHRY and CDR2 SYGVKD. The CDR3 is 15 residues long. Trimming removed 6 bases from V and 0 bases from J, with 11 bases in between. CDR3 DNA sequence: TGTGCCATCAGCGCGGGGATCCCGAACACCGGGGAGCTGTTTTTT. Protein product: CAISAGIPNTGELFF.

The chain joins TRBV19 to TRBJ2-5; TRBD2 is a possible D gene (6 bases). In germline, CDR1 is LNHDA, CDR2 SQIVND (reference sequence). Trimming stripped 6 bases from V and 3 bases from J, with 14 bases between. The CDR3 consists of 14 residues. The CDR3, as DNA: TGTGCCAGTAGGGGGGATACGGGGGAAGAGACCCAGTACTTC. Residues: CASRGDTGEETQYF.

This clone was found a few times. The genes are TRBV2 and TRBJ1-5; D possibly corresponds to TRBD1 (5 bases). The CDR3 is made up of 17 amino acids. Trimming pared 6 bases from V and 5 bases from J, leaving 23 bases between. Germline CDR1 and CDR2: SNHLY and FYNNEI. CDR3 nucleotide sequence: TGTGCCAGCAGCGAGCGGGGCGGCGGAGGGTGGGATCAGCCCCAGCATTTT. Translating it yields CASSERGGGGWDQPQHF.

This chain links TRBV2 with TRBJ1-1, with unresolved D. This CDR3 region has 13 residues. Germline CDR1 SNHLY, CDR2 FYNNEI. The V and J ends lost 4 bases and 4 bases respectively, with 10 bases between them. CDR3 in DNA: TGTGCCAGCAGTGTGCAGGCGGGCACTGAAGCTTTCTTT. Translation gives CASSVQAGTEAFF.

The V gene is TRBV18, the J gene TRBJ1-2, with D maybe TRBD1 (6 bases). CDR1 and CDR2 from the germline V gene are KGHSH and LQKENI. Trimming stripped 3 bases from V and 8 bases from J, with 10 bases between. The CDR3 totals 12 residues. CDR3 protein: CASSPETGGYTF. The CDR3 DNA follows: TGTGCCAGCTCACCGGAAACAGGGGGCTACACCTTC.

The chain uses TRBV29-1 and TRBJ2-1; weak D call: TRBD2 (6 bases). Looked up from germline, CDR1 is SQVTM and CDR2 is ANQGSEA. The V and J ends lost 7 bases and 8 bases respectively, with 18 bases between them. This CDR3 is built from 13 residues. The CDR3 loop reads CSATRGAGDEQFF. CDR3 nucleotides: TGCAGCGCCACGCGAGGAGCGGGTGATGAGCAGTTCTTC.

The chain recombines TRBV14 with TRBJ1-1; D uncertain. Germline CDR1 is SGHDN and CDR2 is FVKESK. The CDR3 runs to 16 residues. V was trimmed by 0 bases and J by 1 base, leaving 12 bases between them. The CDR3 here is CASSQDIQPGNTEAFF. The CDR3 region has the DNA TGTGCCAGCAGCCAAGATATCCAGCCGGGGAACACTGAAGCTTTCTTT.

CDR3 bases: TGTGCCAGCAGCTCCCTAGCGGGGGGCCCTTGGAATGAGCAGTTCTTC. It translates to CASSSLAGGPWNEQFF. V and J are TRBV7-2 and TRBJ2-1, with 11 bases aligning to TRBD2. Germline V gene lookup returns CDR1 SGHTA and CDR2 FQGNSA. J lost 7 bases, V lost 4 bases, and 9 bases had no gene match. The CDR3 contains 16 residues. The whole variable domain, remainder taken from reference TRBV7-2 and TRBJ2-1, is GAGVSQSPSNKVTEKGKDVELRCDPISGHTALYWYRQSLGQGLEFLIYFQGNSAPDKSGLPSDRFSAERTGGSVSTLTIQRTQQEDSAVYLCASSSLAGGPWNEQFFGPGTRLTVL.

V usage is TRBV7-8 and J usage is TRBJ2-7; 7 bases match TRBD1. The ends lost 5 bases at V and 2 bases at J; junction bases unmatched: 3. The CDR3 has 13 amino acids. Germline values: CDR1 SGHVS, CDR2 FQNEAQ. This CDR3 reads CASSLGQPYEQYF. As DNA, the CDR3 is TGTGCCAGCAGCCTGGGACAGCCCTACGAGCAGTACTTC.

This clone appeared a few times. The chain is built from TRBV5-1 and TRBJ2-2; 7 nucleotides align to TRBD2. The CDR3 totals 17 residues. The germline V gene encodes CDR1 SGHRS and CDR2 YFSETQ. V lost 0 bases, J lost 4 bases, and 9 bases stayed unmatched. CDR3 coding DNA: TGCGCCAGCAGCTTGGCGGGTCGGGGGGTCGGCACCGGGGAGCTGTTTTTT. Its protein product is CASSLAGRGVGTGELFF.

The CDR3 protein is CASSQEWTENEQFF. For the CDR3, the DNA is TGTGCCAGCAGCCAAGAATGGACAGAAAATGAGCAGTTCTTC. This chain joins TRBV14 and TRBJ2-1; weak D call: TRBD1 (6 bases). V lost 0 bases and J 7 bases, leaving 10 bases between the germline ends. The CDR3 loop spans 14 amino acids. CDR1 is SGHDN and CDR2 is FVKESK in the germline V gene.

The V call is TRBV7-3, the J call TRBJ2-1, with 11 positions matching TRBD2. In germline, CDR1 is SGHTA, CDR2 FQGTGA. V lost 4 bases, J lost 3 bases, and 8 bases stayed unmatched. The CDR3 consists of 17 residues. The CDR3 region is CASSSETSGAYYNEQFF. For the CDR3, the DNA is TGTGCCAGCAGCTCCGAGACTAGCGGGGCCTACTACAATGAGCAGTTCTTC. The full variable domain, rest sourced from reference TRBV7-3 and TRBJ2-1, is GAGVSQTPSNKVTEKGKYVELRCDPISGHTALYWYRQSLGQGPEFLIYFQGTGAADDSGLPNDRFFAVRPEGSVSTLKIQRTERGDSAVYLCASSSETSGAYYNEQFFGPGTRLTVL.

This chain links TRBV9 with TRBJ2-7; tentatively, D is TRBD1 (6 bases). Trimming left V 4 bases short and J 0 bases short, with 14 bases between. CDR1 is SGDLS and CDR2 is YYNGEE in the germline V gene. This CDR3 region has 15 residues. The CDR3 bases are TGTGCCAGCAGCCGCCAATCGGACAGCTCCTACGAGCAGTACTTC. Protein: CASSRQSDSSYEQYF.

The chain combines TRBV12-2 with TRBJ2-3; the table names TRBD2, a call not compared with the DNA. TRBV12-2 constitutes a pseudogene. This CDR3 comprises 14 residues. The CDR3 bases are TGTGCAAGTCGCCGTGCGGGAGTGAGGGATACGCAGTATTTT. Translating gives CASRRAGVRDTQYF.

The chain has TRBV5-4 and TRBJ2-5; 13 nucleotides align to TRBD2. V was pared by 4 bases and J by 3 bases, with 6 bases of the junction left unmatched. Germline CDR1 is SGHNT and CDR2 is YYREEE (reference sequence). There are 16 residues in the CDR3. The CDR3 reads CASSRSGTSGKETQYF. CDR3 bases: TGTGCCAGCAGCCGGTCCGGGACTAGCGGGAAAGAGACCCAGTACTTC.

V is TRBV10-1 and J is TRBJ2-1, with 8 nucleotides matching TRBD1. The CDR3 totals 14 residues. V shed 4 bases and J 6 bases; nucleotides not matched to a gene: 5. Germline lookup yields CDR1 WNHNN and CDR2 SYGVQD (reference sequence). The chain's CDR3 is CASSGETGVNEQFF. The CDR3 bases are TGCGCCAGCAGTGGGGAGACAGGGGTCAATGAGCAGTTCTTC.

This CDR3 is CASSQLTSSYNEQFF. In nucleotides, the CDR3 is TGCGCCAGCAGCCAATTAACAAGCTCCTACAATGAGCAGTTCTTC. V gene TRBV4-3 combines with J gene TRBJ2-1; no firm D call. CDR1 is LGHNA, CDR2 YSLEER, per germline. CDR3 length: 15 amino acids. The V end was cut by 2 bases, the J end by 0 bases, with 8 bases between.

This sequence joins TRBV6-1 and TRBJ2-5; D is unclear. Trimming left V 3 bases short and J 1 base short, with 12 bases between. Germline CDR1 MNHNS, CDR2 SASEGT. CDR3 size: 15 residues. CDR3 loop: CASSEVAALQETQYF. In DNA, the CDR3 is TGTGCCAGCAGTGAGGTCGCGGCCCTCCAAGAGACCCAGTACTTC.

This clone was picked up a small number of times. The CDR3, as DNA: TGCAGCGTTCGACGGACAGGGGCCTACGAGCAGTACTTC. This sequence encodes CSVRRTGAYEQYF. The genes are TRBV29-1 and TRBJ2-7; 9 bases agree with TRBD1. V was clipped by 5 bases and J by 2 bases; unmatched bases: 4. Germline CDR1 and CDR2: SQVTM and ANQGSEA. The CDR3 covers 13 residues.

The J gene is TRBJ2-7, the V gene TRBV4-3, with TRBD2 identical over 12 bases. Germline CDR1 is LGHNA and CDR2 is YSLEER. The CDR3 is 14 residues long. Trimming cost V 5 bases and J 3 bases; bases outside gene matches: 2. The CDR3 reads CASSWTSGNYEQYF. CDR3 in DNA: TGCGCCAGCAGCTGGACTAGCGGGAACTACGAGCAGTACTTC.

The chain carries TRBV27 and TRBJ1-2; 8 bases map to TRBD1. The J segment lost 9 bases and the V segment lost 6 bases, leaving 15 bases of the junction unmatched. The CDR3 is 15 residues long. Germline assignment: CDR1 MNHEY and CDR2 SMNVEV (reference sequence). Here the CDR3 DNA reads TGTGCCAGCAGCCCGACAGGGGCTTTCCTTTTGAGCTACACCTTC. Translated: CASSPTGAFLLSYTF.

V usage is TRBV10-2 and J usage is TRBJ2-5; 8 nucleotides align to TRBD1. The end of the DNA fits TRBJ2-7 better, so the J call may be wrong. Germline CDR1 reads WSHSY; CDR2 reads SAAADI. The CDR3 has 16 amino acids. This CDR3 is CASTEGAGGLSYEQYF. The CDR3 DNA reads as TGCGCCAGCACAGAAGGTGCAGGGGGCTTATCCTACGAGCAGTACTTC.

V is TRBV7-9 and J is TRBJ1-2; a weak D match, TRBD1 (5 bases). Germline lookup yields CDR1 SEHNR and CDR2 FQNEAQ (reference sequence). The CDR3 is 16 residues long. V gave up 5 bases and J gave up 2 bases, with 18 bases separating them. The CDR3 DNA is TGTGCCAGCAGCCAGGCCGGCGTCGGGGGGAACTATGGCTACACCTTC. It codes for CASSQAGVGGNYGYTF.

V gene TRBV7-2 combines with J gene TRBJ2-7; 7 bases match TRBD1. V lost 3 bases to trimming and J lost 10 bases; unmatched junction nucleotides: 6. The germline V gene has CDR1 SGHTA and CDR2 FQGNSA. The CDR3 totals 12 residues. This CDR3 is CASSLDRTGQYF. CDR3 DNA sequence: TGTGCCAGCAGCTTGGACAGGACCGGACAGTACTTC.

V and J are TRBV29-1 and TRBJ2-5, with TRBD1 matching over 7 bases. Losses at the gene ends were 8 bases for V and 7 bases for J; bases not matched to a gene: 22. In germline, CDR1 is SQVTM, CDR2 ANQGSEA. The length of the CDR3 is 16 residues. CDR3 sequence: CSTRGGGTDFWRTQYF. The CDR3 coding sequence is TGCAGCACCCGAGGGGGTGGGACAGATTTTTGGAGGACCCAGTACTTC.

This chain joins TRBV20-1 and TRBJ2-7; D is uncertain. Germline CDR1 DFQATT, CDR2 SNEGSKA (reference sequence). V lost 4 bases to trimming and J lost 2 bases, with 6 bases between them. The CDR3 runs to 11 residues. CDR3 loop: CSATDTYEQYF. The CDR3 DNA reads TGCAGTGCTACCGACACCTACGAGCAGTACTTC.

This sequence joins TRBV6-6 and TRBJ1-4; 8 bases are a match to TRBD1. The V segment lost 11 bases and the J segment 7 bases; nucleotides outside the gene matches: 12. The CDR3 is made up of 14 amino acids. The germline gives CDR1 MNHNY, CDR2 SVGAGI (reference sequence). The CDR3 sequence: CACFVTGVGEKLFF. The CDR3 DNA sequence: TGTGCCTGCTTCGTGACAGGGGTGGGTGAAAAACTGTTTTTT.

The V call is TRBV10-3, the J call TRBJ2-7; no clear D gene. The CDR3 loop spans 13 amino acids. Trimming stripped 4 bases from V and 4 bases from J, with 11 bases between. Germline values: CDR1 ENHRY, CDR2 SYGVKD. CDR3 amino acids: CAISVGSSYEQYF. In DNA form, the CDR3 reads TGTGCCATCAGTGTGGGCAGTTCTTACGAGCAGTACTTC.

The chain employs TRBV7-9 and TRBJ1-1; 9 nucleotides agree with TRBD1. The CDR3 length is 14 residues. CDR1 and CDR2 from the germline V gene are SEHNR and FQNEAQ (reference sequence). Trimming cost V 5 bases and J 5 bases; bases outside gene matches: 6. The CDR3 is CASSNSGQGTEAFF. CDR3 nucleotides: TGTGCCAGCAGCAACTCAGGACAGGGGACTGAAGCTTTCTTT.

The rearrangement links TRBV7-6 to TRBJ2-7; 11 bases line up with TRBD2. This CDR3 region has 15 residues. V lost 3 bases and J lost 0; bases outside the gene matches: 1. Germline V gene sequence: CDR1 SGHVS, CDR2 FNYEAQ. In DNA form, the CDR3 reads TGTGCCAGCAGCTTGGGGACTAGCGGCTCCTACGAGCAGTACTTC. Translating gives CASSLGTSGSYEQYF.